This T cell receptor (beta chain) was captured by sequencing in a study of identical twins. Study-wide results and limits: Cord blood's abundant beta clonotypes had fewer insertions, unlike memory repertoires. Zero-insertion analyses might be partly confounded by invariant T cells like MAIT and iNKT.

This clonotype showed up just a few times. Its antigen is not identified. V was trimmed by 6 bases and J by 1 base, leaving 16 bases between them. The length of the CDR3 is 16 residues. Each CDR3 protein is one row after TCRdb ran MiXCR on the 5' RACE reads. The data show roughly 1.6 million distinct CDR3 sequences, under 35% seen once. The sequence came from a newborn girl in good health. The chain carries TRBV12-3 or TRBV12-4 and TRBJ2-1; a weak D match, TRBD2 (7 bases). What was sequenced was cord blood. The CDR3 DNA reads TGTGCCAGCAGCTCCGGGGGGCTTTTATCCTACAATGAGCAGTTCTTC. Its translation is CASSSGGLLSYNEQFF.